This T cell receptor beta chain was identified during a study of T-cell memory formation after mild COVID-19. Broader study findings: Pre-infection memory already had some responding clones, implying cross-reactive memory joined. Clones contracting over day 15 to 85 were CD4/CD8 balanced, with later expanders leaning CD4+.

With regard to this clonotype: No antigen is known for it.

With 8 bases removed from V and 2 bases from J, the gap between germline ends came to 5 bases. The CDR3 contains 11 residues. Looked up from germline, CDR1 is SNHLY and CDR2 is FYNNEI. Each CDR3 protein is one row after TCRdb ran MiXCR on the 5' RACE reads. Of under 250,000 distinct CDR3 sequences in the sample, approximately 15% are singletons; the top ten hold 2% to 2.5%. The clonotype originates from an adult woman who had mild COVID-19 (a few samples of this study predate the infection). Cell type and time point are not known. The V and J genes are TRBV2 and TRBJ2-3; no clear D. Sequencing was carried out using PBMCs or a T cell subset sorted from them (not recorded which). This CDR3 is CASGITDTQYF. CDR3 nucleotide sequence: TGTGCCAGCGGGATCACAGATACGCAGTATTTT. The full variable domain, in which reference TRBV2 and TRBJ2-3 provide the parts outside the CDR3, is EPEVTQTPSHQVTQMGQEVILRCVPISNHLYFYWYRQILGQKVEFLVSFYNNEISEKSEIFDDQFSVERPDGSNFTLKIRSTKLEDSAMYFCASGITDTQYFGPGTRLTVL.